Below, 8 T cell receptor beta chains from the same sample are listed, as sequenced in a study of T cell repertoires in cytomegalovirus infection. No cognate antigen is known for these TCRs. TCRdb analysed the reads with MiXCR anew, one entry per CDR3 protein. The sample records some 800,000 distinct CDR3 sequences, 25% to 30% being singletons. The source was cultured CD8+ T cells from PBMCs, collected from culture after CMV antigen stimulation. The receptors shown here come from a human donor in good health (CMV status not recorded). Some clones in this sample may be carry-over from other donors' samples.

Many counts were recorded for this clonotype. The V gene is TRBV6-5, the J gene TRBJ1-2; D unresolved. CDR3 size: 14 residues. The germline V gene encodes CDR1 MNHEY and CDR2 SVGAGI. V was pared by 0 bases and J by 4 bases, with 9 bases between. The CDR3 loop reads CASSYSPGIYGYTF. The CDR3 nucleotides read TGTGCCAGCAGTTACTCCCCGGGAATCTATGGCTACACCTTC.

V gene TRBV7-9 combines with J gene TRBJ2-7, with D possibly called TRBD1 or TRBD2 (5 bases each). V dropped 5 bases and J dropped 3 bases, with 17 bases sitting between them. Germline CDR1 is SEHNR and CDR2 is FQNEAQ (reference sequence). The CDR3 is 15 residues long. CDR3 coding DNA: TGTGCCAGCAGCCCCGCCGGGACGGCGGACTACGAGCAGTACTTC. Its translation: CASSPAGTADYEQYF.

The V call is TRBV11-2, the J call TRBJ2-1, with D possibly TRBD2 on 5 matching bases. With 1 base removed from V and 2 bases from J, the gap between germline ends came to 15 bases. The CDR3 sequence is 17 residues long. The V gene's germline CDR1 is SGHAT and CDR2 FQNNGV. The CDR3: CASSLARRASPYNEQFF. CDR3 nucleotides: TGTGCCAGCAGCTTAGCAAGGCGGGCTAGCCCCTACAATGAGCAGTTCTTC.

The table lists this clonotype with a few counts. This chain joins TRBV7-8 and TRBJ2-7; D may be TRBD2 (5 bases). CDR1 is SGHVS and CDR2 is FQNEAQ in the germline V gene. The CDR3 is made up of 13 amino acids. V gave up 6 bases and J gave up 2 bases, with 11 bases separating them. CDR3 DNA sequence: TGTGCCAGCAGTTCAGAGCGGCCCTACGAGCAGTACTTC. It translates to CASSSERPYEQYF.

The chain is built from TRBV4-1 and TRBJ1-5; D is perhaps TRBD1 (5 bases). Per the germline V gene, CDR1 is MGHRA and CDR2 is YSYEKL. The CDR3 contains 15 residues. V shed 3 bases and J shed 8 bases, with 17 bases lying between them. The CDR3 loop reads CASSHSPPGGEPQHF. CDR3 nucleotides: TGCGCCAGCAGCCACTCTCCGCCTGGAGGGGAGCCCCAGCATTTT.

V gene TRBV24-1 combines with J gene TRBJ1-1; D is uncertain. V shed 4 bases and J shed 1 base, with 9 bases lying between them. Looked up from germline, CDR1 is KGHDR and CDR2 is SFDVKD. CDR3 length: 14 residues. CDR3 residues: CATSDTGQNTEAFF. The CDR3 region has the DNA TGTGCCACCAGTGACACCGGGCAGAACACTGAAGCTTTCTTT.

The table lists this clonotype with a few counts. The rearrangement joins TRBV7-2 to TRBJ2-1; D is possibly TRBD1 (5 bases). Germline lookup yields CDR1 SGHTA and CDR2 FQGNSA. CDR3 length: 16 residues. V lost 2 bases and J 9 bases, leaving 20 bases between the germline ends. In DNA, the CDR3 is TGTGCCAGCAGCTTAATGCCCTCGGACGTCAGGGTTGAGCAGTTCTTC. Translation gives CASSLMPSDVRVEQFF.

J is TRBJ2-2 and V is TRBV6-4; D gene uncertain. The V gene's germline CDR1 is MRHNA and CDR2 SNTAGT. The CDR3 spans 16 residues. Trimming cost V 3 bases and J 1 base, with 12 bases left between them. The CDR3 nucleotides read TGTGCCAGCAGTGAAGGGTCCACAAAGAACACCGGGGAGCTGTTTTTT. This translates into CASSEGSTKNTGELFF.